The 24 T cell receptor beta chains below were found in one sample sequenced in a study of post-analysis software for immune sequencing data. Findings and caveats of the study: In patients, about 5 TRBV segments were more frequent than in controls, with TRBV5-6, TRBV5-1 and TRBV20-1 among them.

Prepared TCR beta cDNA libraries contained unique molecular identifiers. TCRdb redid the calling of the PCR reads with MiXCR, one entry per CDR3 protein. Of 450,000 to 700,000 distinct CDR3 sequences in the sample, around 47% are singletons; the top ten hold 1.5% to 2%. The antigens these receptors bind are not known. The specimen sequenced was blood. These receptors all stem from a girl aged 5 to 17 with multiple sclerosis.

This sequence joins TRBV6-5 and TRBJ2-7; 7 bases fit TRBD1. With V trimmed by 8 bases and J by 6 bases, 10 bases remained unmatched. Germline CDR1 MNHEY, CDR2 SVGAGI. The CDR3 is made up of 13 amino acids. CDR3 protein: CASGPRGILEQYF. The CDR3 DNA is TGTGCCAGCGGGCCCAGGGGGATCCTCGAGCAGTACTTC.

This clonotype was seen many times. The chain uses TRBV4-2 and TRBJ2-7; 11 bases agree with TRBD2. Per the germline V gene, CDR1 is LGHNA and CDR2 is YNFKEQ. The CDR3 is made up of 16 amino acids. Germline trimming cut 0 bases from V and 2 bases from J; bases unmatched to any gene: 3. CDR3 sequence: CASSQDFSGGAYEQYF. CDR3 sequence (DNA): TGTGCCAGCAGCCAAGATTTTAGCGGGGGGGCCTACGAGCAGTACTTC.

The rearrangement joins TRBV6-5 to TRBJ1-1, with D possibly being TRBD1 (5 bases). Trimming pared 5 bases from V and 1 base from J, leaving 14 bases between. The CDR3 covers 15 residues. Germline V gene data show CDR1 as MNHEY and CDR2 as SVGAGI. CDR3 region: CASSDGTFSNTEAFF. The CDR3 DNA is TGTGCCAGCAGTGACGGGACGTTCTCGAACACTGAAGCTTTCTTT.

The chain combines TRBV6-1 with TRBJ1-5; TRBD1 agrees at 7 bases. The CDR3 contains 16 residues. Per the germline V gene, CDR1 is MNHNS and CDR2 is SASEGT. The trim removed 7 bases at V and 5 bases at J, leaving 14 bases unmatched. The CDR3 here is CASISVDRVDYQPQHF. The CDR3 coding sequence is TGTGCCAGCATATCCGTCGACAGGGTGGACTATCAGCCCCAGCATTTT.

V and J are TRBV7-9 and TRBJ2-1, with TRBD2 matching 7 bases. V shed 1 base, J shed 8 bases, and the junction held 8 bases outside the gene matches. CDR1 is SEHNR, CDR2 FQNEAQ, per germline (reference sequence). The CDR3 has 15 amino acids. DNA for the CDR3: TGTGCCAGCAGCTTAGTGGGGGGGTCCGGATATGAGCAGTTCTTC. This gives the protein CASSLVGGSGYEQFF.

V usage is TRBV5-1 and J usage is TRBJ2-5; the D is unclear. CDR1 and CDR2 from the germline V gene are SGHRS and YFSETQ. The CDR3 has 14 amino acids. Between the trimmed V and J ends, which lost 1 base and 2 bases, there was a span of 9 bases. CDR3: CASSLIAEQETQYF. CDR3 nucleotide sequence: TGCGCCAGCAGCTTGATCGCAGAACAAGAGACCCAGTACTTC.

The chain combines TRBV12-3 or TRBV12-4 with TRBJ1-1; TRBD1 is a possible D gene (6 bases). The CDR3 spans 15 residues. V was pared by 5 bases and J by 5 bases, with 18 bases between. The CDR3 protein is CASSGNQGRWTEAFF. CDR3 nucleotide sequence: TGTGCCAGCAGTGGGAACCAGGGGCGGTGGACTGAAGCTTTCTTT.

The chain has TRBV20-1 and TRBJ2-3; D may match TRBD1 or TRBD2 (5 bases each). The ends were cut back, 0 bases at V and 9 bases at J, with 19 bases in the middle. CDR3 length: 15 amino acids. Germline V gene data show CDR1 as DFQATT and CDR2 as SNEGSKA (reference sequence). This chain's CDR3 is CSARDSTPGPGTQYF. CDR3 DNA sequence: TGCAGTGCTAGAGACAGCACACCGGGACCAGGAACGCAGTATTTT.

This chain joins TRBV6-6 and TRBJ1-2; a possible D gene is TRBD1 (5 bases). The CDR3 loop spans 14 amino acids. Germline CDR1 and CDR2: MNHNY and SVGAGI (reference sequence). The V end lost 2 bases, the J end lost 8 bases, and 15 bases lay between the germline ends. The DNA of the CDR3 is TGTGCCAGCAGTTACGTGGGACGGGTTGTCGGCTACACCTTC. Translating it yields CASSYVGRVVGYTF.

The rearrangement uses TRBV12-3 or TRBV12-4 and TRBJ2-3; D gene unclear. The CDR3 has 12 residues. V was shortened by 3 bases and J by 6 bases, with 7 bases between the two germline ends. CDR3 in DNA: TGTGCCAGCAGTTTGGAGTACGATACGCAGTATTTT. It encodes CASSLEYDTQYF.

V usage is TRBV20-1 and J usage is TRBJ2-7, with D tentatively TRBD1 (6 bases). Trimming took 3 bases from V and 4 from J, leaving 16 bases between them. CDR3 size: 14 residues. Germline loops: CDR1 DFQATT, CDR2 SNEGSKA (reference sequence). In DNA, the CDR3 is TGCAGTGCTAGGGATCAGGGGTTACTGTACGAGCAGTACTTC. It specifies CSARDQGLLYEQYF.

The chain links TRBV10-3 to TRBJ2-1; a weak D match, TRBD1 (6 bases). Per the germline V gene, CDR1 is ENHRY and CDR2 is SYGVKD. The CDR3 loop spans 13 amino acids. Trimming shortened V by 6 bases and J by 14 bases, and 20 bases separated the two germline ends. The CDR3 DNA follows: TGTGCCATCAGGCCGGTTCAGGGGCCGATTGAGTTCTTC. Translated, it gives CAIRPVQGPIEFF.

This clonotype was detected many times. The chain combines TRBV20-1 with TRBJ1-5; 7 bases match TRBD1. The germline CDR1 and CDR2 sequences are DFQATT and SNEGSKA (reference sequence). V dropped 3 bases and J dropped 13; count of bases not matched to a gene: 21. The CDR3 is 16 amino acids. The DNA for the CDR3 is TGCAGTGCTAGGACTACATACGGGACAGACATTATATCGCAGCATTTT. Translation gives CSARTTYGTDIISQHF.

The genes are TRBV20-1 and TRBJ2-4; D is possibly TRBD2 (6 bases). The CDR3 contains 14 residues. Germline V gives CDR1 DFQATT, CDR2 SNEGSKA (reference sequence). V lost 0 bases, J lost 7 bases, and 13 bases lay in between. CDR3 nucleotide sequence: TGCAGTGCTAGAGAAAGGAGGGCTTCGAACATTCAGTACTTC. It codes for CSARERRASNIQYF.

The rearrangement joins TRBV5-1 to TRBJ2-5; 10 bases match TRBD2. Germline-derived CDR1 and CDR2 are SGHRS and YFSETQ. V shed 0 bases, J shed 11 bases, and the junction held 10 bases outside the gene matches. The CDR3 spans 15 residues. CDR3 nucleotide sequence: TGCGCCAGCAGCTTGGAAGCGGGAGGGCCACATGAGCAGTACTTC. Protein sequence: CASSLEAGGPHEQYF.

The sample holds a few counts of this clonotype. The CDR3 region is CATGKQGRQHF. The CDR3 DNA follows: TGTGCCACCGGAAAACAGGGGCGCCAGCATTTT. The rearrangement uses TRBV24-1 and TRBJ1-5; the match to TRBD1 covers 7 bases. Trimming removed 9 bases from V and 12 bases from J; junction bases left unmatched: 7. The CDR3 extends over 11 amino acids. The germline V gene encodes CDR1 KGHDR and CDR2 SFDVKD.

The V gene is TRBV20-1, the J gene TRBJ2-1; D is perhaps TRBD1 or TRBD2 (5 bases each). Trimming removed 3 bases at V and 12 bases at J, with 21 bases between. The CDR3 contains 14 residues. Germline V gene sequence: CDR1 DFQATT, CDR2 SNEGSKA (reference sequence). In DNA, the CDR3 is TGCAGTGCTAGGTCTCCCGGGGCTTACGTAGGGCAGTTCTTC. It specifies CSARSPGAYVGQFF.

V and J are TRBV9 and TRBJ2-1; D unresolved. The ends were cut back, 4 bases at V and 5 bases at J, with 10 bases in the middle. Looked up from germline, CDR1 is SGDLS and CDR2 is YYNGEE. The CDR3 loop spans 13 amino acids. Here the CDR3 DNA reads TGTGCCAGCAGCCAGATGTCTAACAATGAGCAGTTCTTC. It codes for CASSQMSNNEQFF.

V is TRBV12-3 or TRBV12-4 and J is TRBJ2-5, with D perhaps matching TRBD1 (5 bases). Trimming removed 6 bases from V and 5 bases from J, with 19 bases in between. This CDR3 contains 15 residues. The CDR3: CASRSSRVARETQYF. Written as DNA, the CDR3 is TGTGCCAGCAGGTCCTCCAGGGTTGCAAGGGAGACCCAGTACTTC.

The rearrangement joins TRBV5-1 to TRBJ1-1; D is undetermined. CDR3 length: 13 residues. Trimming removed 7 bases from V and 7 bases from J, with 17 bases in between. Germline V CDR1 and CDR2: SGHRS, YFSETQ. In DNA form, the CDR3 reads TGCGCCAGCGGTCTCGGGAGTGGAAATGAAGCTTTCTTT. Protein product: CASGLGSGNEAFF.

This chain joins TRBV6-1 and TRBJ1-2; D remains ambiguous. Germline V gives CDR1 MNHNS, CDR2 SASEGT. This CDR3 is 14 amino acids long. Trimming pared 4 bases from V and 1 base from J, leaving 10 bases between. CDR3 loop: CASSASLFNYGYTF. DNA of the CDR3: TGTGCCAGCAGTGCGTCCCTTTTTAACTATGGCTACACCTTC.

This clonotype was observed a handful of times. This chain joins TRBV5-1 and TRBJ2-3; D tentatively fits TRBD1 or TRBD2 (5 bases each). The V end was cut by 4 bases, the J end by 5 bases, with 14 bases between. The CDR3 is 14 residues long. Germline CDR1 SGHRS, CDR2 YFSETQ. The CDR3 sequence is CASSGSGRRDTQYF. The CDR3 DNA follows: TGCGCCAGCAGCGGTTCGGGACGGAGAGATACGCAGTATTTT.

The V and J genes are TRBV4-1 and TRBJ2-5; D might be TRBD1 or TRBD2, each matching 6 bases. CDR1 MGHRA and CDR2 YSYEKL come from the germline V gene. V gave up 4 bases and J gave up 11 bases, with 23 bases separating them. CDR3 length equals 15 residues. Here the CDR3 reads CASSPPEGGIEEQYF. In DNA form, the CDR3 reads TGCGCCAGCAGCCCTCCGGAGGGGGGCATAGAGGAGCAGTACTTC.

The rearrangement joins TRBV7-2 to TRBJ2-5; no firm D call. V was shortened by 3 bases and J by 3 bases, with 11 bases between the two germline ends. The CDR3 is made up of 14 amino acids. Germline CDR1 SGHTA, CDR2 FQGNSA. The CDR3 region has the DNA TGTGCCAGCAGCTTCGGGTTAGCCAAAGAGACCCAGTACTTC. The encoded protein is CASSFGLAKETQYF.